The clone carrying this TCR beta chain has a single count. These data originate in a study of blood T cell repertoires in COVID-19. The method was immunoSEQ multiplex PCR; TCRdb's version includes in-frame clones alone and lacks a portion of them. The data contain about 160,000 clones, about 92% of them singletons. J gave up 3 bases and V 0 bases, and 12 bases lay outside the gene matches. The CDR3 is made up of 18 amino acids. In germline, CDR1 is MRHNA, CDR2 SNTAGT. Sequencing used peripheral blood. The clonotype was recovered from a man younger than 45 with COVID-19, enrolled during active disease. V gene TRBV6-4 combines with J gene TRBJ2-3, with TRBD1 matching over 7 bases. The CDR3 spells CASSDSGGSSLGTDTQYF. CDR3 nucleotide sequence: TGTGCCAGCAGTGACTCAGGGGGCTCCTCGCTAGGGACAGATACGCAGTATTTT.